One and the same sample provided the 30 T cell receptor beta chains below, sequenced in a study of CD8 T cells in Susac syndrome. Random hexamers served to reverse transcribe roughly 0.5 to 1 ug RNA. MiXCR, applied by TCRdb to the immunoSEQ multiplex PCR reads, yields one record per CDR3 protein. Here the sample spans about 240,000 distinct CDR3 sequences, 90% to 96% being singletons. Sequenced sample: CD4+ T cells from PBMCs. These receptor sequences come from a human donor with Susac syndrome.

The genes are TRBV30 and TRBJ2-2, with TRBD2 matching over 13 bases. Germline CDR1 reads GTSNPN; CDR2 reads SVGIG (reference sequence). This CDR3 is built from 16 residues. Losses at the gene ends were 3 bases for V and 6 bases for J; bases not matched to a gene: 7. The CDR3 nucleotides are TGTGCCTGGAGGGGACTAGCGGGAAACCGCGCCGGGGAGCTGTTTTTT. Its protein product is CAWRGLAGNRAGELFF.

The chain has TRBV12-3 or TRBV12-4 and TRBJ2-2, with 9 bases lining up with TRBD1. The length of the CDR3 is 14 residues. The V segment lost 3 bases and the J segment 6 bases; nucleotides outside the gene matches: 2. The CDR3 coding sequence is TGTGCCAGCAGTTTCAGGACAGGGGCCGGGGAGCTGTTTTTT. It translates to CASSFRTGAGELFF.

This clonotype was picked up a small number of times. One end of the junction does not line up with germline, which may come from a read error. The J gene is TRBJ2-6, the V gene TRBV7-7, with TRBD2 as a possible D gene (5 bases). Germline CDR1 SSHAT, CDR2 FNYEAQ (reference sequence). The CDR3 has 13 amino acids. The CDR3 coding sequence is TGTGCTAGCAGTCCGGGAGGGGCCAACGTCCTGACTTTC. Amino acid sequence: CASSPGGANVLTF.

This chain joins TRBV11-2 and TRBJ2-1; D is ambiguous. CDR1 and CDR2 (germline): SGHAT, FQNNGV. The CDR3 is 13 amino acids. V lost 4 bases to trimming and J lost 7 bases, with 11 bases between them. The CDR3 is CASSWVSENEQFF. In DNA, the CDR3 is TGTGCCAGCAGCTGGGTATCGGAGAATGAGCAGTTCTTC.

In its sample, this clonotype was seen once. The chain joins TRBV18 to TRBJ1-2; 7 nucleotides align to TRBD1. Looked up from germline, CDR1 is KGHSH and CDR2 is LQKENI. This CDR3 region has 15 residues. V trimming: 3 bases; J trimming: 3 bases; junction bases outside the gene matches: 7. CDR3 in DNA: TGTGCCAGCTCACCGGAGACAGGGAGACACTATGGCTACACCTTC. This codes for CASSPETGRHYGYTF.

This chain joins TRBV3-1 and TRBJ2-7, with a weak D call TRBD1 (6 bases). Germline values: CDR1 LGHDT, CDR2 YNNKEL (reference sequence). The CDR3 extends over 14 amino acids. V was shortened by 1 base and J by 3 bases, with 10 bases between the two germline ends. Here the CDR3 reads CASSQARQDYEQYF. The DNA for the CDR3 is TGTGCCAGCAGCCAAGCGAGACAGGACTACGAGCAGTACTTC.

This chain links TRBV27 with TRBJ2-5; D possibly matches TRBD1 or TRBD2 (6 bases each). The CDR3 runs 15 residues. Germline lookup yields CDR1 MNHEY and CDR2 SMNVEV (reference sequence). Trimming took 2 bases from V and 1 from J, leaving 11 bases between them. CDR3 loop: CASSLGGGSQETQYF. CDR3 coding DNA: TGTGCCAGCAGTTTAGGAGGGGGGTCCCAAGAGACCCAGTACTTC.

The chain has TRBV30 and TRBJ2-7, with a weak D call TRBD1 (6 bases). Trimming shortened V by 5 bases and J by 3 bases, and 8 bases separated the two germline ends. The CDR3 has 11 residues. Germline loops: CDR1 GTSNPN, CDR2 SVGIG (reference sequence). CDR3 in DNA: TGTGCCTGGGGACAGAACTACGAGCAGTACTTC. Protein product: CAWGQNYEQYF.

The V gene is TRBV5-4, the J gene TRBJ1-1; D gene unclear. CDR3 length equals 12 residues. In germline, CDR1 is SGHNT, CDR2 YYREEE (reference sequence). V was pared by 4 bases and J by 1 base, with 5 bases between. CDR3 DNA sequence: TGTGCCAGCAGCCCGAAGAACACTGAAGCTTTCTTT. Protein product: CASSPKNTEAFF.

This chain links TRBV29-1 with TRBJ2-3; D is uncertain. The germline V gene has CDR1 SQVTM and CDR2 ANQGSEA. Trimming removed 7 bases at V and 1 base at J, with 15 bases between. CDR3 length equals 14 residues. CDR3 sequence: CSALDTLGTDTQYF. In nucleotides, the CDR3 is TGCAGCGCCCTTGACACGCTTGGCACAGATACGCAGTATTTT.

The CDR3 DNA sequence: TGTGCCAGCAGCCAATCGGGCCAGTACAATGAGCAGTTCTTC. Its protein is CASSQSGQYNEQFF. The chain carries TRBV3-1 and TRBJ2-1; no firm D call. The CDR3 sequence is 14 residues long. Trimming left V 2 bases short and J 4 bases short, with 9 bases between. Germline assignment: CDR1 LGHDT and CDR2 YNNKEL (reference sequence).

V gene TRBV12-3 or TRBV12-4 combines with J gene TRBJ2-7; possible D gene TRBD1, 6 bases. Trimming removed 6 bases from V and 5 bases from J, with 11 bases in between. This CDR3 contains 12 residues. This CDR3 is CASRPTGNEQYF. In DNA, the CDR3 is TGTGCCAGCAGACCCACAGGGAACGAGCAGTACTTC.

CDR3 bases: TGCAGCGGCGGCAAAGACAATGAGCAGTTCTTC. Encoded protein: CSGGKDNEQFF. The V call is TRBV20-1, the J call TRBJ2-1; D gene unclear. From germline, CDR1 is DFQATT and CDR2 SNEGSKA (reference sequence). The CDR3 has 11 residues.

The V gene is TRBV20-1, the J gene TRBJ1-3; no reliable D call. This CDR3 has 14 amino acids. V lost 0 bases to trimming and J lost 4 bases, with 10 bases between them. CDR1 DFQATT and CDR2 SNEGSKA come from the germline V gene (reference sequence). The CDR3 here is CSARDLSTGNTIYF. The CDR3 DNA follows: TGCAGTGCTAGAGATCTCAGTACCGGAAACACCATATATTTT.

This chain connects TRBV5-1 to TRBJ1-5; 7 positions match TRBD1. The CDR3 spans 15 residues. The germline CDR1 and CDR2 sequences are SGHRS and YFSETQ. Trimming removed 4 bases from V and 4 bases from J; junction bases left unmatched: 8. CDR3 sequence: CASSPGDRRNQPQHF. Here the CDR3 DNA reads TGCGCCAGCAGCCCCGGGGACAGAAGAAATCAGCCCCAGCATTTT.

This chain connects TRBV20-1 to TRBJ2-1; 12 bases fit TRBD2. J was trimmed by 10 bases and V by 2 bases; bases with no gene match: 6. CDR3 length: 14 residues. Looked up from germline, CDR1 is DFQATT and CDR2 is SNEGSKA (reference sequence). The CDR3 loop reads CSARLAGGTGEQFF. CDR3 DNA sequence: TGCAGTGCTAGACTAGCGGGAGGGACAGGAGAGCAGTTCTTC.

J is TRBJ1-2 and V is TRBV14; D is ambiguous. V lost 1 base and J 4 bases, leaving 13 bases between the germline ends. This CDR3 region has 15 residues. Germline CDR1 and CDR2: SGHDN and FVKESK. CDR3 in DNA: TGTGCCAGCAGCCAAGGCAAGAGGACCGCCTATGGCTACACCTTC. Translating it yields CASSQGKRTAYGYTF.

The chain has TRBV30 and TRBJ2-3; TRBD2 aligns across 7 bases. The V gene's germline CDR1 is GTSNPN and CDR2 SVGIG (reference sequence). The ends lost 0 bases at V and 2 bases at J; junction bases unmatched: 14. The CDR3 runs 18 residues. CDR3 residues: CAWSVRWHTSVSTDTQYF. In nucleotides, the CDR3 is TGTGCCTGGAGTGTAAGGTGGCATACTAGCGTTTCCACAGATACGCAGTATTTT.

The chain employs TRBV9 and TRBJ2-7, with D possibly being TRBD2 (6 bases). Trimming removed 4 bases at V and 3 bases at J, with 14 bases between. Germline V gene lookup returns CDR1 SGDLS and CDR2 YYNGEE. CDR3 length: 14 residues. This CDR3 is CASSPGTPRYEQYF. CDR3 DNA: TGTGCCAGCAGCCCAGGGACTCCGCGCTACGAGCAGTACTTC.

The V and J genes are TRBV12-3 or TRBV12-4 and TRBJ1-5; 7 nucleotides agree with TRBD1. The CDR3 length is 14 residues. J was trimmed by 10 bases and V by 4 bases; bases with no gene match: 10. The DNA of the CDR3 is TGTGCCAGCAGTTCCTCTCAGGGGGGCGAACCCCAGCATTTT. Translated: CASSSSQGGEPQHF.

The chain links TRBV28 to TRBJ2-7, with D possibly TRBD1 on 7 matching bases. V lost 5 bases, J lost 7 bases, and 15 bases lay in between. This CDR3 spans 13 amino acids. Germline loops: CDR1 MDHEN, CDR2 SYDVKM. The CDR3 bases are TGTGCCAGCAGTGAATTACAGGGGAGGGAGCAGTACTTC. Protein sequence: CASSELQGREQYF.

Written as DNA, the CDR3 is TGTGCCAGCAGCCCCCGCGGGGGTGATACGCAGTATTTT. Translating gives CASSPRGGDTQYF. The gene calls are TRBV5-6 and TRBJ2-3; 7 bases fit TRBD2. The CDR3 is 13 amino acids. CDR1 is SGHDT and CDR2 is YYEEEE in the germline V gene. V lost 4 bases and J lost 6; bases outside the gene matches: 5.

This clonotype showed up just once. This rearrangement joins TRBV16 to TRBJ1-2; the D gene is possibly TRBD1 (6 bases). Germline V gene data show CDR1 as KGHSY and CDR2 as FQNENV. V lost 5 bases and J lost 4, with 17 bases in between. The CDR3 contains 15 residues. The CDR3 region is CASSTRPRGAYGYTF. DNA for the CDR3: TGTGCCAGCAGCACCCGCCCTCGGGGGGCCTATGGCTACACCTTC.

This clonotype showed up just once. The CDR3, as DNA: TGTGCCAGCAGCTTAGGGATGGGGGCTGAAGCTTTCTTT. This sequence encodes CASSLGMGAEAFF. The chain recombines TRBV7-3 with TRBJ1-1; a possible D gene is TRBD1 (5 bases). The germline CDR1 and CDR2 sequences are SGHTA and FQGTGA. The CDR3 is made up of 13 amino acids. Trimming stripped 2 bases from V and 6 bases from J, with 10 bases between. The whole variable domain, remainder taken from reference TRBV7-3 and TRBJ1-1, is GAGVSQTPSNKVTEKGKYVELRCDPISGHTALYWYRQSLGQGPEFLIYFQGTGAADDSGLPNDRFFAVRPEGSVSTLKIQRTERGDSAVYLCASSLGMGAEAFFGQGTRLTVV.

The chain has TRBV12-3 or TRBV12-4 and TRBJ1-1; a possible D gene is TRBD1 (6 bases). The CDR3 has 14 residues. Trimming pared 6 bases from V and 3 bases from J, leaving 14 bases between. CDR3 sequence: CASSKQGSYTEAFF. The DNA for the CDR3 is TGTGCCAGCAGCAAACAGGGATCCTACACTGAAGCTTTCTTT.

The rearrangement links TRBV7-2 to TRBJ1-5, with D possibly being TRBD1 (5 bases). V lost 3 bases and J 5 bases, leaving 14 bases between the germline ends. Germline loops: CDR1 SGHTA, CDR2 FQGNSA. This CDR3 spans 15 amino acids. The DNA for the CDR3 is TGTGCCAGCAGCTTGTATTCCGGGGGACATCAGCCCCAGCATTTT. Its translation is CASSLYSGGHQPQHF.

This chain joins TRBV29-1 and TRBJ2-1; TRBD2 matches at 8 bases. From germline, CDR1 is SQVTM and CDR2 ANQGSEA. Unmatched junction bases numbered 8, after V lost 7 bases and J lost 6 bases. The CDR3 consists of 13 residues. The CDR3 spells CSANSGTLNEQFF. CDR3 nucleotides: TGCAGCGCTAATAGCGGGACCCTCAATGAGCAGTTCTTC.

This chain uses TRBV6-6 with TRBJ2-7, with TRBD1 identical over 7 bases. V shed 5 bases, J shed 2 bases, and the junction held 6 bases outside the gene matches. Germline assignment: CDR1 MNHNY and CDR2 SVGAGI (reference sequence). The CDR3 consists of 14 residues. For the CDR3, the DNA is TGTGCCAGCAGTAATTCCGGGACAGCCTACGAGCAGTACTTC. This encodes CASSNSGTAYEQYF.

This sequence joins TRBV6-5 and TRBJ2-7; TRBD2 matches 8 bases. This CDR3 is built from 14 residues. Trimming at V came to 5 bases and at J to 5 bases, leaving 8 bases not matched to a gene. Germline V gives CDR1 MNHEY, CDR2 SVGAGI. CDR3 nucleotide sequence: TGTGCCAGCAGTCCCGGGAGGGCAACCCACGAGCAGTACTTC. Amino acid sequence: CASSPGRATHEQYF.

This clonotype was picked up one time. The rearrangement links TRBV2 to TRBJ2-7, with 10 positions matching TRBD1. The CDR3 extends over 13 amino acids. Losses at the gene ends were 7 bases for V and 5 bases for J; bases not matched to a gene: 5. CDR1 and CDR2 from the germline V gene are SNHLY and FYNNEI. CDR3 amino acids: CASNRDRGDEQYF. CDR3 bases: TGTGCCAGCAATCGGGACAGGGGCGACGAGCAGTACTTC.